The 9 T cell receptor beta chains presented below share a single source sample, sequenced in a study of cytomegalovirus exposure and HLA in healthy donors. TCRdb's table, derived via immunoSEQ multiplex PCR, lists solely in-frame clones and lacks some. Among 110,000 to 150,000 clones listed, 80% to 90% were seen once. Sequenced: PBMCs. The source is a man in his late teens or twenties in good health and CMV-seronegative.

A word on this clone: Other DNA variants within this sample encode the same CDR3. Written as DNA, the CDR3 is TGTGCCAGCAGTTACGGGCTTTCTGGGGCCAACGTCCTGACTTTC. This sequence encodes CASSYGLSGANVLTF. The chain has TRBV6-5 and TRBJ2-6, with no clear D. The V and J ends lost 2 bases and 1 base respectively, with 6 bases between them. There are 15 residues in the CDR3. In germline, CDR1 is MNHEY, CDR2 SVGAGI.

This clone was detected many times. The chain has TRBV14 and TRBJ1-1, with TRBD1 matching over 8 bases. V dropped 6 bases and J dropped 4; count of bases not matched to a gene: 7. The CDR3 contains 14 residues. Germline V gene sequence: CDR1 SGHDN, CDR2 FVKESK. The CDR3 DNA reads TGTGCCAGCAGTCACCAGGGGGCCGGCACTGAAGCTTTCTTT. Amino acid sequence: CASSHQGAGTEAFF.

The chain couples TRBV7-8 to TRBJ2-2; D perhaps matches TRBD1 (6 bases). Germline CDR1 SGHVS, CDR2 FQNEAQ. Between the trimmed V and J ends, which lost 4 bases and 1 base, there was a span of 13 bases. This CDR3 region has 16 residues. This CDR3 is CASSSPDRLNTGELFF. The CDR3 nucleotides are TGTGCCAGCAGCTCCCCCGACAGGCTGAACACCGGGGAGCTGTTTTTT.

V and J are TRBV5-1 and TRBJ2-5, with a possible D match to TRBD1 (7 bases). This CDR3 has 16 residues. The germline V gene encodes CDR1 SGHRS and CDR2 YFSETQ. Trimming removed 0 bases at V and 2 bases at J, with 14 bases between. This chain's CDR3 is CASSLGPGGKQETQYF. As DNA, the CDR3 is TGCGCCAGCAGCTTGGGCCCAGGGGGGAAACAAGAGACCCAGTACTTC.

J is TRBJ2-3 and V is TRBV27; tentative D call: TRBD2 (6 bases). CDR3 length: 14 amino acids. Germline V gene sequence: CDR1 MNHEY, CDR2 SMNVEV (reference sequence). Between the trimmed V and J ends, which lost 2 bases and 1 base, there was a span of 7 bases. The CDR3 nucleotides read TGTGCCAGCAGTTTAGAGCGGGGCACAGATACGCAGTATTTT. Translated, it gives CASSLERGTDTQYF.

The chain carries TRBV10-3 and TRBJ2-7, with TRBD1 matching 8 bases. The CDR3 runs 14 residues. V lost 6 bases and J lost 1; bases outside the gene matches: 5. The germline CDR1 and CDR2 sequences are ENHRY and SYGVKD. The CDR3 DNA reads as TGTGCCATCAGCGACAGGGGCGTTTCCTACGAGCAGTACTTC. Encoded protein: CAISDRGVSYEQYF.

The chain joins TRBV9 to TRBJ2-3; 10 bases line up with TRBD2. V lost 1 base and J lost 0; bases outside the gene matches: 8. The CDR3 runs 18 residues. Germline V gene lookup returns CDR1 SGDLS and CDR2 YYNGEE. The CDR3 reads CASSVRTSGYTSTDTQYF. The CDR3 DNA sequence: TGTGCCAGCAGCGTAAGGACTAGCGGTTATACTAGCACAGATACGCAGTATTTT. Using reference TRBV9 and TRBJ2-3 for the parts outside the CDR3, the full variable domain is DSGVTQTPKHLITATGQRVTLRCSPRSGDLSVYWYQQSLDQGLQFLIQYYNGEERAKGNILERFSAQQFPDLHSELNLSSLELGDSALYFCASSVRTSGYTSTDTQYFGPGTRLTVL.

This clone was seen more than once but under ten times. J is TRBJ2-7 and V is TRBV21-1; the table's D gene call, TRBD2, was not cross checked with the DNA. TRBV21-1 is deemed a pseudogene. The length of the CDR3 is 11 residues. Written as DNA, the CDR3 is TGTGCCAGCAGCCCTGTCCACGAGCAGTACTTC. It yields the protein CASSPVHEQYF.

The chain carries TRBV5-8 and TRBJ1-4; tentative D call: TRBD1 (6 bases). CDR1 and CDR2 from the germline V gene are SGHTS and YDEGEE. There are 16 residues in the CDR3. Trimming removed 3 bases at V and 8 bases at J, with 20 bases between. The CDR3 spells CASSSITDRLSEKLFF. As DNA, the CDR3 is TGTGCCAGCAGCTCAATTACCGACAGGTTGTCGGAAAAACTGTTTTTT.